The rows below give T cell receptor beta chains drawn from one sample of a study of beta chain features in type 1 diabetes. The repertoire was sequenced with immunoSEQ multiplex PCR; TCRdb's copy has only in-frame clones and lacks some. The table includes a few hundred thousand clones, roughly 12% detected once. The specimen was naive CD4+ T cells from blood. The receptors were sampled from a woman younger than 35 with type 1 diabetes. Both conserved end residues are part of each CDR3. D genes are given only for firm matches. Expanded clones are given a class, and other clones once, few, many or no size at all.

CDR3aa,CDR3nt,d_gene,abundance,v_gene,j_gene
CASSLQGNTEAFF,TGCGCCAGCAGTCTCCAGGGAAACACTGAAGCTTTCTTT,-,-,TRBV10-2,TRBJ1-1
CASSYSRRDRVRPLHF,TGTGCCAGCAGTTACTCGAGGCGGGACAGGGTGAGACCCCTCCACTTT,TRBD1,-,TRBV6-5,TRBJ1-6
CASSSFSGLHNEQFF,TGTGCCAGCAGCTCCTTTTCGGGACTGCACAATGAGCAGTTCTTC,-,few,TRBV9,TRBJ2-1
CASSLSLTSGRPADTQYF,TGCGCCAGCAGCTTGTCCCTGACTAGCGGGAGGCCTGCGGATACGCAGTATTTT,TRBD2,-,TRBV5-1,TRBJ2-3
CASSVQGAGSSGNTIYF,TGTGCCAGCAGCGTACAGGGGGCCGGCTCCTCTGGAAACACCATATATTTT,-,-,TRBV21-1,TRBJ1-3
CASSLDRVPYEQYF,TGTGCCAGCAGCTTGGACAGGGTACCCTACGAGCAGTACTTC,TRBD1,-,TRBV11-1,TRBJ2-7
CASSSDRGLPWFF,TGTGCCAGCAGCTCGGACAGGGGACTCCCGTGGTTCTTC,TRBD1,few,TRBV5-6,TRBJ2-1
CASSLDRETAEQYF,TGTGCCAGCAGCTTAGACAGGGAAACTGCCGAGCAGTACTTC,TRBD1,-,TRBV7-3,TRBJ2-7
CASSHLHRDRVIKTQYF,TGCGCCAGCAGTCACCTCCACCGGGACAGGGTTATAAAGACCCAGTACTTC,TRBD1,few,TRBV23-1,TRBJ2-5
CSARGRGTF,TGCAGTGCTAGGGGGAGGGGAACGTTC,-,few,TRBV20-1,TRBJ1-2
CASSPGHRDTQYF,TGTGCCAGCTCACCTGGACACCGAGATACGCAGTATTTT,-,few,TRBV18,TRBJ2-3
CASGLGAKSRVRGQGQGYGYTF,TGTGCTAGTGGTTTGGGAGCGAAATCAAGGGTGCGGGGACAGGGCCAGGGCTATGGCTACACCTTC,TRBD1,-,TRBV12-5,TRBJ1-2
CAIPRGISGNTIYF,TGTGCCATTCCCAGGGGGATCTCTGGAAACACCATATATTTT,TRBD1,-,TRBV7-9,TRBJ1-3
CASSGGDGRGQPQHF,TGTGCCAGCAGTGGGGGGGATGGAAGGGGTCAGCCCCAGCATTTT,-,-,TRBV28,TRBJ1-5
CASSRGYNEQFF,TGTGCCAGCAGCAGGGGGTACAATGAGCAGTTCTTC,TRBD1,-,TRBV6-5,TRBJ2-1
CASSQAPRQGLDTQYF,TGCGCCAGCAGCCAAGCTCCCCGACAGGGGTTGGATACGCAGTATTTT,TRBD1,-,TRBV4-1,TRBJ2-3
CASSPSGGRDGGYTF,TGTGCCAGCTCACCATCCGGGGGACGCGATGGTGGCTACACCTTC,-,-,TRBV18,TRBJ1-2
CASSSSGGTYEQYF,TGTGCCAGCAGTTCTAGCGGGGGAACCTACGAGCAGTACTTC,TRBD2,-,TRBV6-5,TRBJ2-7
CASRRQGSYEQYF,TGTGCCAGCAGGAGACAGGGATCCTACGAGCAGTACTTC,TRBD1,-,TRBV28,TRBJ2-7
CASSLDRGSYEQYF,TGTGCCAGCAGCCTCGACAGGGGGAGCTACGAGCAGTACTTC,TRBD1,-,TRBV7-2,TRBJ2-7
CASATGGGYTF,TGTGCCAGCGCGACAGGGGGAGGCTACACCTTC,TRBD1,once,TRBV6-5,TRBJ1-2
CASSEGTANEKLFF,TGTGCCAGCAGCGAAGGGACAGCTAATGAAAAACTGTTTTTT,TRBD1,-,TRBV25-1,TRBJ1-4
CASSLGQGGTEAFF,TGTGCCAGCAGTCTTGGACAGGGAGGTACTGAAGCTTTCTTT,TRBD1,few,TRBV27,TRBJ1-1
CASRDGLAGAVTDTQYF,TGTGCCAGCAGGGACGGACTAGCGGGGGCCGTCACAGATACGCAGTATTTT,TRBD2,-,TRBV5-6,TRBJ2-3
CASSFGTSGSLETQYF,TGTGCCAGCAGTTTTGGGACTAGCGGGAGCTTGGAGACCCAGTACTTC,TRBD2,few,TRBV27,TRBJ2-5
CASSPSQYGYTF,TGTGCCAGCAGTCCCTCCCAGTATGGCTACACCTTC,-,-,TRBV6-6,TRBJ1-2
CASSLGAGGLKETQYF,TGTGCCAGCAGCTTGGGAGCGGGGGGCTTGAAAGAGACCCAGTACTTC,TRBD2,few,TRBV5-4,TRBJ2-5
CSGPRQGAAHNSPLHF,TGCAGCGGCCCCCGACAGGGGGCGGCGCATAATTCACCCCTCCACTTT,TRBD1,few,TRBV29-1,TRBJ1-6
CASRKGARVWSNQPQHF,TGTGCCAGCAGGAAGGGGGCGCGGGTATGGAGCAATCAGCCCCAGCATTTT,TRBD1,few,TRBV27,TRBJ1-5
CATSRDRGVGQPQHF,TGTGCCACCAGCAGAGACAGGGGGGTTGGTCAGCCCCAGCATTTT,TRBD1,few,TRBV15,TRBJ1-5
CASSPPYATATLNEQFF,TGTGCCAGCAGCCCCCCTTATGCCACCGCTACTCTCAATGAGCAGTTCTTC,-,-,TRBV5-4,TRBJ2-1
CASSTGHIMNTEAFF,TGTGCCAGCAGCACGGGACACATTATGAACACTGAAGCTTTCTTT,-,-,TRBV7-9,TRBJ1-1
CSVEGISGLRGYF,TGCAGCGTTGAAGGGATTAGCGGCCTCCGTGGGTATTTT,-,-,TRBV29-1,TRBJ2-3
CASTEETGVNTEAFF,TGTGCCAGCACCGAGGAGACAGGGGTGAACACTGAAGCTTTCTTT,TRBD1,few,TRBV2,TRBJ1-1
CSAGGGTEAFF,TGCAGCGCGGGGGGGGGCACTGAAGCTTTCTTT,-,few,TRBV29-1,TRBJ1-1
CASTRGMETQYF,TGTGCCAGTACAAGGGGGATGGAGACCCAGTACTTC,-,few,TRBV28,TRBJ2-5
CASSLLPGQGAYEQYF,TGTGCCAGCAGCCTCCTCCCGGGACAGGGGGCTTACGAGCAGTACTTC,TRBD1,-,TRBV28,TRBJ2-7
CASSSIWDRGGYEQYF,TGTGCCAGCAGCTCCATATGGGACAGGGGAGGCTACGAGCAGTACTTC,TRBD1,few,TRBV7-9,TRBJ2-7